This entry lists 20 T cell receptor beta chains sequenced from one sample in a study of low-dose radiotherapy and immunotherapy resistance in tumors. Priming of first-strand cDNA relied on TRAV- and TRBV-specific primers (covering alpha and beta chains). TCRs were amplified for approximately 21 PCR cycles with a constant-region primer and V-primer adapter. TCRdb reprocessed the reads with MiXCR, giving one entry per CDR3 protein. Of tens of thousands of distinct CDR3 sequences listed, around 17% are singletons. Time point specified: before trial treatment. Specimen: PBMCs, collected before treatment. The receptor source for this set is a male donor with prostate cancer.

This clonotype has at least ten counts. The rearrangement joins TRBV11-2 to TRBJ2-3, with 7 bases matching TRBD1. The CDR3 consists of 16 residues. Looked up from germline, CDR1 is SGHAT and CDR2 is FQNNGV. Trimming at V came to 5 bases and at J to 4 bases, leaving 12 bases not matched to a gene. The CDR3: CASSPGTGVYSDTQYF. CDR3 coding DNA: TGTGCCAGCAGCCCCGGCACAGGGGTATATTCAGATACGCAGTATTTT. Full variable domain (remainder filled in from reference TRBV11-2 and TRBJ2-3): EAGVAQSPRYKIIEKRQSVAFWCNPISGHATLYWYQQILGQGPKLLIQFQNNGVVDDSQLPKDRFSAERLKGVDSTLKIQPAKLEDSAVYLCASSPGTGVYSDTQYFGPGTRLTVL.

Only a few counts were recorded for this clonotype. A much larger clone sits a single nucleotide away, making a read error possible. The CDR3 is CASSLLGQKGTDTQYF. CDR3 bases: TGTGCCAGCAGCTTGCTGGGACAAAAGGGTACAGATACGCAGTATTTT. This chain uses TRBV5-4 with TRBJ2-3, with D perhaps matching TRBD1 (6 bases). Trimming took off 1 base at V and 3 bases at J, with 15 bases between the two ends. CDR1 and CDR2 from the germline V gene are SGHNT and YYREEE (reference sequence). This CDR3 is built from 16 residues. Full variable domain (rest looked up from reference TRBV5-4 and TRBJ2-3): ETGVTQSPTHLIKTRGQQVTLRCSSQSGHNTVSWYQQALGQGPQFIFQYYREEENGRGNFPPRFSGLQFPNYSSELNVNALELDDSALYLCASSLLGQKGTDTQYFGPGTRLTVL.

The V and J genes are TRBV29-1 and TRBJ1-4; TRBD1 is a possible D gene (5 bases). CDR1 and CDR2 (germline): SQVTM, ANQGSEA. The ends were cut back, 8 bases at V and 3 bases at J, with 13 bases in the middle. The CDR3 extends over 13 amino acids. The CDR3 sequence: CSYRGMANEKLFF. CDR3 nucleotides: TGCAGCTACCGGGGGATGGCTAATGAAAAACTGTTTTTT.

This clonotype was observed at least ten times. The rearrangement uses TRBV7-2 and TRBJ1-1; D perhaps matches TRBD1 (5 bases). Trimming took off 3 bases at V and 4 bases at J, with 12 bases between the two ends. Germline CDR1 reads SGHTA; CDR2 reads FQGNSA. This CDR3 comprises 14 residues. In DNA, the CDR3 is TGTGCCAGCAGCTTCCGGAGGGGAGGCACTGAAGCTTTCTTT. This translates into CASSFRRGGTEAFF.

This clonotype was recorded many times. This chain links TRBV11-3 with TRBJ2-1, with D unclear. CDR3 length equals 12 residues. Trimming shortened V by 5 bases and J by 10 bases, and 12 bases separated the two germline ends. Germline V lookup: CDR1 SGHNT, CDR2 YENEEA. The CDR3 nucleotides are TGTGCCAGCAGCAAAAGACATCGCGAGCAGTTCTTC. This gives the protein CASSKRHREQFF. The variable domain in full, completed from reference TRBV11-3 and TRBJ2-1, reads EAGVVQSPRYKIIEKKQPVAFWCNPISGHNTLYWYLQNLGQGPELLIRYENEEAVDDSQLPKDRFSAERLKGVDSTLKIQPAELGDSAVYLCASSKRHREQFFGPGTRLTVL.

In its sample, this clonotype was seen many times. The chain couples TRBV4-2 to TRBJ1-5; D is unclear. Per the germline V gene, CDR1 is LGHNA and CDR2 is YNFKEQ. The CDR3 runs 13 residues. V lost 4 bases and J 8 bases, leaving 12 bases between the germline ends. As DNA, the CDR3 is TGTGCCAGCAGCCCCTATAGCGGTAAGCCCCAGCATTTT. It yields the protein CASSPYSGKPQHF.

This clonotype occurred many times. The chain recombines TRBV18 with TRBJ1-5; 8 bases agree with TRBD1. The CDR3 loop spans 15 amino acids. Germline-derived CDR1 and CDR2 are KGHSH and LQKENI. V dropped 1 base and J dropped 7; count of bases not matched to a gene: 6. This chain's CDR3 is CASSPRQGAGQPQHF. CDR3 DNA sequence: TGTGCCAGCTCACCACGGCAGGGGGCAGGACAGCCCCAGCATTTT.

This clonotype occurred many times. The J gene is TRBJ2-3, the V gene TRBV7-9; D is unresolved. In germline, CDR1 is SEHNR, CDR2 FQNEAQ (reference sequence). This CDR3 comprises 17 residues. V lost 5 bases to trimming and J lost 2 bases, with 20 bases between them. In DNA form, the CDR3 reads TGTGCCAGCAGCCCGCCAAGGGTCCGCAGGAACACAGATACGCAGTATTTT. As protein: CASSPPRVRRNTDTQYF. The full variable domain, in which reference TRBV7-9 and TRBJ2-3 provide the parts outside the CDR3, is DTGVSQNPRHKITKRGQNVTFRCDPISEHNRLYWYRQTLGQGPEFLTYFQNEAQLEKSRLLSDRFSAERPKGSFSTLEIQRTEQGDSAMYLCASSPPRVRRNTDTQYFGPGTRLTVL.

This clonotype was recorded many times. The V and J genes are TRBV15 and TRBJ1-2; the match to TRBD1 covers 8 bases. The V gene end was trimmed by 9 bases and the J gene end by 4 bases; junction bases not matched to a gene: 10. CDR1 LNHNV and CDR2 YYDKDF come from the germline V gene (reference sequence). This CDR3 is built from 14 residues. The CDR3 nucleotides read TGTGCCACGCAAAGAGACAGGGGAGTCTATGGCTACACCTTC. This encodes CATQRDRGVYGYTF.

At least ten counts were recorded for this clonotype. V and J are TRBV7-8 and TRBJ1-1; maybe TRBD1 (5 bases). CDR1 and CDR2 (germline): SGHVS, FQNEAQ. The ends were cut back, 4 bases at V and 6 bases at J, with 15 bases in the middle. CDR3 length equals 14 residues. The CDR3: CASSWGGGAAEAFF. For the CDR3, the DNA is TGTGCCAGCAGCTGGGGGGGAGGGGCGGCTGAAGCTTTCTTT.

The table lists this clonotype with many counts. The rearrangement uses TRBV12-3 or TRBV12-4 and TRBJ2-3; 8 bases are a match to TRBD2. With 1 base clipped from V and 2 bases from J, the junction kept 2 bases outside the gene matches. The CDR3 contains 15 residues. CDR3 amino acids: CASSLGGGNTDTQYF. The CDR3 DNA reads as TGTGCCAGCAGTTTAGGCGGGGGGAACACAGATACGCAGTATTTT.

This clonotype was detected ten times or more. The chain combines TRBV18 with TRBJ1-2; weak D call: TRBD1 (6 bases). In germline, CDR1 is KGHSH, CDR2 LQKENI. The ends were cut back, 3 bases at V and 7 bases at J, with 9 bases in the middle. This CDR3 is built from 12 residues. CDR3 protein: CASSPDSSGYTF. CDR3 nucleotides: TGTGCCAGCTCACCGGACAGCAGTGGCTACACCTTC.

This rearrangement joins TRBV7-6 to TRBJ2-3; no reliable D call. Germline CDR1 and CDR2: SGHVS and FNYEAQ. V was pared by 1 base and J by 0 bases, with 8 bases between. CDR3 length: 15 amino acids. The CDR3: CASSLEATSTDTQYF. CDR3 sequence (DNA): TGTGCCAGCAGCTTAGAAGCGACTAGCACAGATACGCAGTATTTT.

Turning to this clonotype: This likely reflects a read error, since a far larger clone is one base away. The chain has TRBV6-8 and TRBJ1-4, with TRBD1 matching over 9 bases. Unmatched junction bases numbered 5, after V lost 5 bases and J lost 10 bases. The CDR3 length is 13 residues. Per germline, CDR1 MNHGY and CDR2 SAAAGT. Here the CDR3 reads CASSTTGGGKLFF. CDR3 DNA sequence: TGTGCCAGCAGTACCACAGGGGGCGGAAAACTGTTTTTT.

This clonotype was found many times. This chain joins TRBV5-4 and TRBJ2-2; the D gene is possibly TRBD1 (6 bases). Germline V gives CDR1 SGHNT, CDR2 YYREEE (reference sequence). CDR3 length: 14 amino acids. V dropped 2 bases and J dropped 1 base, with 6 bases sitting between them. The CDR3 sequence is CASSLQGNTGELFF. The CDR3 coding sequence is TGTGCCAGCAGCTTACAGGGGAACACCGGGGAGCTGTTTTTT.

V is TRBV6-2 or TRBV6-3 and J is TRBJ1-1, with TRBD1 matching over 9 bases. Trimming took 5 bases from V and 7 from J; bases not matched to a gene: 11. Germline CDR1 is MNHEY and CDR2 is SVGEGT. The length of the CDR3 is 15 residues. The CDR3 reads CASSEKDRGEDEAFF. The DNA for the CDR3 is TGTGCCAGCAGTGAAAAGGACAGGGGAGAGGATGAAGCTTTCTTT.

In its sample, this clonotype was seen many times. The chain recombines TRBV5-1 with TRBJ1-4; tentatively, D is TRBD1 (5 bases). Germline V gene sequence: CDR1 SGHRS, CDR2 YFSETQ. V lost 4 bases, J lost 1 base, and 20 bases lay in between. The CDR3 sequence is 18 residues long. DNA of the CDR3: TGCGCCAGCAGCAAATCAGGAGGCAGTAGGGGAACTAATGAAAAACTGTTTTTT. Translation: CASSKSGGSRGTNEKLFF.

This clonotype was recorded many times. The CDR3 DNA sequence: TGTGCCAGCAGTTTATCCCCGACAGCCCCGGGGGAGCTGTTTTTT. This gives the protein CASSLSPTAPGELFF. The V gene is TRBV27, the J gene TRBJ2-2; the D gene is possibly TRBD1 (5 bases). This CDR3 is built from 15 residues. CDR1 and CDR2 (germline): MNHEY, SMNVEV (reference sequence). Trimming shortened V by 0 bases and J by 8 bases, and 13 bases separated the two germline ends.

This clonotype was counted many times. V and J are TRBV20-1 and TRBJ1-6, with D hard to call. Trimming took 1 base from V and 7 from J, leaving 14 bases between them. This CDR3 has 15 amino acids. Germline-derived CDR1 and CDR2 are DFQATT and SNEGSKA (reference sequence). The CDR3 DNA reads TGCAGTGCTAGAGGGGGTGATGGCATGAATTCACCCCTCCACTTT. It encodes CSARGGDGMNSPLHF.

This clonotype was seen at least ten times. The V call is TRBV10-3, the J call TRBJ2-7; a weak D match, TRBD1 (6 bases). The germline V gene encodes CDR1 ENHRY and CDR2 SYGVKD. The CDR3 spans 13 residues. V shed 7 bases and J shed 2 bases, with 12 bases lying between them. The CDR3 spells CAITQGVTYEQYF. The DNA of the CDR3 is TGTGCCATCACACAGGGTGTGACCTACGAGCAGTACTTC.